One and the same sample provided the 30 T cell receptor beta chains below, sequenced in a study of beta chain features in type 1 diabetes. The sequenced template was cDNA made from the entire isolated RNA. This table comes from immunoSEQ multiplex PCR, and its TCRdb copy is limited to in-frame clones, with some not included. Here the sample spans 600,000 to 650,000 clones, roughly a sixth being singletons. Sequencing was done on a sample of naive CD4+ T cells from blood. The source of these receptors is a man between 18 and 35 years old in good health.

The chain uses TRBV6-5 and TRBJ2-7; TRBD1 aligns across 8 bases. The germline CDR1 and CDR2 sequences are MNHEY and SVGAGI. CDR3 length: 13 residues. Unmatched junction bases numbered 1, after V lost 4 bases and J lost 2 bases. In DNA, the CDR3 is TGTGCCAGCAGTTGGGACAGGACCTACGAGCAGTACTTC. It codes for CASSWDRTYEQYF.

This chain uses TRBV30 with TRBJ1-5; D is unclear. CDR1 is GTSNPN, CDR2 SVGIG, per germline (reference sequence). Between the trimmed V and J ends, which lost 0 bases and 2 bases, there was a span of 8 bases. The CDR3 has 14 residues. Here the CDR3 DNA reads TGTGCCTGGAGTGTTTACAGCCGCAATCAGCCCCAGCATTTT. Protein sequence: CAWSVYSRNQPQHF.

There are a few counts of this clone. This chain connects TRBV5-4 to TRBJ2-7, with D tentatively TRBD1 (6 bases). Trimming took off 4 bases at V and 3 bases at J, with 14 bases between the two ends. Germline V lookup: CDR1 SGHNT, CDR2 YYREEE (reference sequence). The length of the CDR3 is 14 residues. The CDR3 loop reads CASSQVDSLYEQYF. CDR3 sequence (DNA): TGTGCCAGCAGCCAAGTGGACAGCCTCTACGAGCAGTACTTC.

This clone was found a few times. This sequence joins TRBV28 and TRBJ2-5; D not resolved. Germline CDR1 is MDHEN and CDR2 is SYDVKM. The CDR3 runs 14 residues. Trimming shortened V by 2 bases and J by 1 base, and 8 bases separated the two germline ends. CDR3 nucleotide sequence: TGTGCCAGCAGTTTAACCGGGCCCCAAGAGACCCAGTACTTC. Its translation: CASSLTGPQETQYF.

The sample holds a few counts of this clone. The chain joins TRBV6-5 to TRBJ1-1; a possible D gene is TRBD1 (5 bases). There are 14 residues in the CDR3. Trimming removed 3 bases from V and 6 bases from J, with 14 bases in between. From germline, CDR1 is MNHEY and CDR2 SVGAGI. DNA for the CDR3: TGTGCCAGCAGTTATAAGGACACCCTGTCTGAAGCTTTCTTT. This codes for CASSYKDTLSEAFF.

This clone was seen only a few times. The chain has TRBV7-9 and TRBJ1-2; no definite D call. The CDR3 is 13 residues long. Trimming took 2 bases from V and 4 from J, leaving 8 bases between them. Germline CDR1 is SEHNR and CDR2 is FQNEAQ (reference sequence). The CDR3 sequence is CASSLIAGYGYTF. The CDR3, as DNA: TGTGCCAGCAGCTTAATCGCAGGCTATGGCTACACCTTC.

The V call is TRBV7-8, the J call TRBJ1-5, with 7 nucleotides matching TRBD1. The germline gives CDR1 SGHVS, CDR2 FQNEAQ. The CDR3 extends over 15 amino acids. V dropped 5 bases and J dropped 2; count of bases not matched to a gene: 6. CDR3 DNA: TGTGCCAGCAGCGAACAGGGGTTTGGCAATCAGCCCCAGCATTTT. Its translation is CASSEQGFGNQPQHF.

About this clone: One junction end does not reproduce the germline sequence, and a read error may be involved. The rearrangement uses TRBV20-1 and TRBJ2-7; tentatively, D is TRBD1 (6 bases). Per the germline V gene, CDR1 is DFQATT and CDR2 is SNEGSKA (reference sequence). CDR3 length: 9 residues. This CDR3 is CSAQDGQTF. As DNA, the CDR3 is TGCAGTGCTCAAGATGGACAGACCTTC.

In this sample, this clone turned up a few times. The CDR3 nucleotides are TGCAGCGTTGCACGGGGACTCTTGAACACTGAAGCTTTCTTT. Amino acid sequence: CSVARGLLNTEAFF. This sequence joins TRBV29-1 and TRBJ1-1, with D tentatively TRBD1 (5 bases). This CDR3 comprises 14 residues. Germline V gene data show CDR1 as SQVTM and CDR2 as ANQGSEA. Between the trimmed V and J ends, which lost 4 bases and 0 bases, there was a span of 12 bases.

This clone was found a few times. The chain is built from TRBV7-2 and TRBJ1-2, with 10 bases identical to TRBD1. The germline V gene has CDR1 SGHTA and CDR2 FQGNSA. V shed 5 bases, J shed 8 bases, and the junction held 14 bases outside the gene matches. CDR3 length equals 16 residues. The CDR3 nucleotides are TGTGCCAGCAGCCGCCAACCCGACAGGGGGCTGCGGGGCTACACCTTC. This encodes CASSRQPDRGLRGYTF.

The chain joins TRBV7-3 to TRBJ1-2; the match to TRBD1 covers 10 bases. This CDR3 contains 16 residues. The V gene's germline CDR1 is SGHTA and CDR2 FQGTGA. V lost 1 base, J lost 3 bases, and 5 bases stayed unmatched. CDR3: CASSLMDRGSHYGYTF. The CDR3 bases are TGTGCCAGCAGCTTAATGGACAGGGGGAGCCACTATGGCTACACCTTC.

The J gene is TRBJ2-3, the V gene TRBV10-3; TRBD1 agrees at 8 bases. Per germline, CDR1 ENHRY and CDR2 SYGVKD. After removal of 3 bases from V and 4 bases from J, the junction contained 9 bases not matched to a gene. The CDR3 is 16 residues long. CDR3 in amino acids: CAISDRTGSGSDTQYF. DNA for the CDR3: TGTGCCATCAGTGACAGGACAGGGAGCGGCTCAGATACGCAGTATTTT.

The J gene is TRBJ1-5, the V gene TRBV5-4; D is ambiguous. Trimming pared 3 bases from V and 4 bases from J, leaving 5 bases between. CDR1 is SGHNT and CDR2 is YYREEE in the germline V gene (reference sequence). There are 12 residues in the CDR3. CDR3 protein: CASSYPNQPQHF. The CDR3, as DNA: TGTGCCAGCAGCTACCCTAATCAGCCCCAGCATTTT.

This clone showed up just a few times. The chain uses TRBV6-5 and TRBJ2-7; D might be TRBD1 (5 bases). CDR1 is MNHEY, CDR2 SVGAGI, per germline. The germline V and J ends were trimmed by 0 bases and 4 bases, with 13 bases remaining between them. The CDR3 covers 15 residues. In nucleotides, the CDR3 is TGTGCCAGCAGTTACTCGTCCCAGGGTTGGTACGAGCAGTACTTC. The encoded protein is CASSYSSQGWYEQYF.

This clone was observed a handful of times. V and J are TRBV4-2 and TRBJ1-1, with D unresolved. The V gene lost 0 bases and the J gene lost 1 base, with 6 bases spanning the gap. Per germline, CDR1 LGHNA and CDR2 YNFKEQ. There are 14 residues in the CDR3. CDR3 DNA sequence: TGTGCCAGCAGCCAAGATATTAAGAACACTGAAGCTTTCTTT. This codes for CASSQDIKNTEAFF.

This chain links TRBV5-6 with TRBJ1-4, with 9 bases aligning to TRBD1. V trimming: 4 bases; J trimming: 8 bases; junction bases outside the gene matches: 18. CDR1 and CDR2 from the germline V gene are SGHDT and YYEEEE. This CDR3 region has 18 residues. CDR3 DNA: TGTGCCAGCAGCATGAGGCGGGACAGGGACATTCGCAGGGAAAAACTGTTTTTT. This codes for CASSMRRDRDIRREKLFF.

The V call is TRBV6-6, the J call TRBJ1-2; D may be TRBD1 (6 bases). Germline CDR1 reads MNHNY; CDR2 reads SVGAGI (reference sequence). Trimming removed 4 bases from V and 2 bases from J, with 8 bases in between. This CDR3 comprises 13 residues. CDR3 DNA: TGTGCCAGCAGTTCCACAGGGAACTATGGCTACACCTTC. Encoded protein: CASSSTGNYGYTF.

This clone was recorded a few times. This sample includes further DNA sequences coding for the same CDR3. The chain joins TRBV18 to TRBJ1-2; D is unresolved. Germline V gene data show CDR1 as KGHSH and CDR2 as LQKENI. Deletions cut 3 bases from V and 0 bases from J, with 5 bases between. The CDR3 runs 13 residues. The CDR3 DNA is TGTGCCAGCTCACCCGGGCCTAACTATGGCTACACCTTC. Amino acid sequence: CASSPGPNYGYTF.

This clone was observed a few times. The chain couples TRBV10-3 to TRBJ2-2; D is unresolved. The V end was cut by 10 bases, the J end by 3 bases, with 6 bases between. The CDR3 has 11 residues. CDR1 is ENHRY, CDR2 SYGVKD, per germline. The CDR3 DNA reads TGTGCCACCACGGACACCGGGGAGCTGTTTTTT. It specifies CATTDTGELFF.

This clone was counted between two and nine times. Other DNA sequences in this sample translate to the same CDR3. The gene calls are TRBV28 and TRBJ1-5; D is undetermined. Germline V gene sequence: CDR1 MDHEN, CDR2 SYDVKM. CDR3 length: 11 amino acids. Trimming cost V 1 base and J 5 bases, with 0 bases left between them. Here the CDR3 DNA reads TGTGCCAGCAGTTTATATCAGCCCCAGCATTTT. This encodes CASSLYQPQHF. Full variable domain (remainder filled in from reference TRBV28 and TRBJ1-5): DVKVTQSSRYLVKRTGEKVFLECVQDMDHENMFWYRQDPGLGLRLIYFSYDVKMKEKGDIPEGYSVSREKKERFSLILESASTNQTSMYLCASSLYQPQHFGDGTRLSIL.

This clone was seen a handful of times. The chain is built from TRBV10-3 and TRBJ1-2, with unresolved D. CDR1 and CDR2 from the germline V gene are ENHRY and SYGVKD. V lost 7 bases and J lost 6, with 12 bases in between. The CDR3 extends over 12 amino acids. The CDR3 region is CAITGELDGYTF. DNA of the CDR3: TGTGCCATCACCGGGGAATTAGATGGCTACACCTTC.

This clone was seen a handful of times. The same CDR3 is also encoded by other DNA sequences in this sample. The chain employs TRBV18 and TRBJ2-7, with TRBD1 identical over 10 bases. The J segment lost 7 bases and the V segment lost 0 bases, leaving 3 bases of the junction unmatched. This CDR3 has 14 residues. Per the germline V gene, CDR1 is KGHSH and CDR2 is LQKENI. The CDR3 DNA sequence: TGTGCCAGCTCACCACCGGGACAGGGGAGGGAGCAGTACTTC. It specifies CASSPPGQGREQYF.

J is TRBJ2-4 and V is TRBV7-8, with D perhaps matching TRBD2 (5 bases). CDR3 length: 18 amino acids. Germline lookup yields CDR1 SGHVS and CDR2 FQNEAQ. Trimming took 1 base from V and 4 from J, leaving 20 bases between them. This CDR3 is CASSLGRGGINWKNIQYF. CDR3 in DNA: TGTGCCAGCAGCTTAGGAAGAGGAGGCATTAATTGGAAAAACATTCAGTACTTC.

The chain couples TRBV18 to TRBJ2-3, with unresolved D. Germline-derived CDR1 and CDR2 are KGHSH and LQKENI. This CDR3 has 14 amino acids. Trimming cost V 5 bases and J 0 bases, with 9 bases left between them. The CDR3 loop reads CASSDSTSTDTQYF. The CDR3 coding sequence is TGTGCCAGCTCAGACTCGACTAGCACAGATACGCAGTATTTT.

This clone was counted between two and nine times. The chain employs TRBV10-3 and TRBJ2-7; 8 bases match TRBD1. The germline V gene encodes CDR1 ENHRY and CDR2 SYGVKD. V shed 4 bases and J 2 bases; nucleotides not matched to a gene: 7. CDR3 length equals 15 residues. Here the CDR3 reads CAISAWLQGAYEQYF. The DNA of the CDR3 is TGTGCCATCAGTGCCTGGTTACAGGGGGCCTACGAGCAGTACTTC.

This clone was seen only a few times. V gene TRBV2 combines with J gene TRBJ1-1; D not resolved. The CDR3 contains 12 residues. CDR1 is SNHLY, CDR2 FYNNEI, per germline. Deletions cut 5 bases from V and 7 bases from J, with 11 bases between. The CDR3 spells CASSQEGGEAFF. The CDR3 region has the DNA TGTGCCAGCAGTCAGGAGGGCGGTGAAGCTTTCTTT.

The chain couples TRBV28 to TRBJ1-2, with a possible D match to TRBD1 (6 bases). V lost 4 bases, J lost 5 bases, and 17 bases lay in between. The germline V gene has CDR1 MDHEN and CDR2 SYDVKM. The CDR3 contains 15 residues. The CDR3, as DNA: TGTGCCAGCAGTTATCAACAGGGACTTGGGTATGGCTACACCTTC. Translation: CASSYQQGLGYGYTF.

In this sample, this clone turned up a few times. CDR3 DNA: TGCAGCGCCGCTCTAGCGCTGCGCGGGGAGCTGTTTTTT. Translation: CSAALALRGELFF. The rearrangement links TRBV29-1 to TRBJ2-2; D is perhaps TRBD2 (6 bases). Germline CDR1 SQVTM, CDR2 ANQGSEA. The CDR3 has 13 residues. Between the trimmed V and J ends, which lost 7 bases and 7 bases, there was a span of 16 bases.

The chain is built from TRBV30 and TRBJ1-4; D unresolved. Trimming took off 0 bases at V and 8 bases at J, with 4 bases between the two ends. CDR1 and CDR2 (germline): GTSNPN, SVGIG (reference sequence). This CDR3 contains 11 residues. The CDR3 DNA follows: TGTGCCTGGAGTGTGAAGGAAAAACTGTTTTTT. Its protein is CAWSVKEKLFF.

The table lists this clone with a few counts. The gene calls are TRBV4-3 and TRBJ2-1; weak D call: TRBD2 (5 bases). CDR3 length: 14 residues. V was cut by 0 bases and J by 10 bases, with 13 bases left in between. From germline, CDR1 is LGHNA and CDR2 YSLEER. This CDR3 is CASSQESSGIEQFF. For the CDR3, the DNA is TGCGCCAGCAGCCAAGAATCCAGCGGAATAGAGCAGTTCTTC.